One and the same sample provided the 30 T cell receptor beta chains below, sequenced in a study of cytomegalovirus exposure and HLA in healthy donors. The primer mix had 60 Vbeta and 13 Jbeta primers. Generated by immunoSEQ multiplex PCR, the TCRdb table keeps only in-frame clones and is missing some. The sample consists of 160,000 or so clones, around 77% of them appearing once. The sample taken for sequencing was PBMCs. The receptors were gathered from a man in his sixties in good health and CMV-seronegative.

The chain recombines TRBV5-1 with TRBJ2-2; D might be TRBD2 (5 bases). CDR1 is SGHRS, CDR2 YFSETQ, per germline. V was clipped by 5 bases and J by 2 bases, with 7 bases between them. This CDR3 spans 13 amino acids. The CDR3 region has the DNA TGCGCCAGCAGGGACTCCAACACCGGGGAGCTGTTTTTT. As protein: CASRDSNTGELFF.

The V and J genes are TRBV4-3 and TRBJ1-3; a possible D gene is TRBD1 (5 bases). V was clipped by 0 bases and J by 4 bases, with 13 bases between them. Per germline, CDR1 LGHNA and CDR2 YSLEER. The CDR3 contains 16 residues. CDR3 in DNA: TGCGCCAGCAGCCAAGATAGGCCAGGGTGGGGAAACACCATATATTTT. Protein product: CASSQDRPGWGNTIYF.

CDR3 sequence reads: CASRGDSANQPQHF. CDR3 DNA: TGTGCCAGCAGGGGGGACAGTGCCAATCAGCCCCAGCATTTT. The chain uses TRBV2 and TRBJ1-5; TRBD1 matches at 7 bases. Germline values: CDR1 SNHLY, CDR2 FYNNEI. This CDR3 is 14 amino acids long. J was trimmed by 3 bases and V by 6 bases; bases with no gene match: 5.

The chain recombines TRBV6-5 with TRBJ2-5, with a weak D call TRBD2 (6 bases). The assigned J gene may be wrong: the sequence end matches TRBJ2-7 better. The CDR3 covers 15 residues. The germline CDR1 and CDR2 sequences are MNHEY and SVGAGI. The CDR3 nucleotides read TGTGCCAGCAGTTACTCGGGGGGAGTATCCCACGAGCAGTACTTC. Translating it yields CASSYSGGVSHEQYF.

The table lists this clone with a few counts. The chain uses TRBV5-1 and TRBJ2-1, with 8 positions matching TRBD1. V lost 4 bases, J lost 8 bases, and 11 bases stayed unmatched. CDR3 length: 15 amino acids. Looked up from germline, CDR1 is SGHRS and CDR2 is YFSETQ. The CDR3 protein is CASSTGPQGAYEQFF. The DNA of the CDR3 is TGCGCCAGCAGCACCGGCCCGCAGGGGGCGTATGAGCAGTTCTTC. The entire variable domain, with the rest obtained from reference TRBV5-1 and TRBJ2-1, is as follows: KAGVTQTPRYLIKTRGQQVTLSCSPISGHRSVSWYQQTPGQGLQFLFEYFSETQRNKGNFPGRFSGRQFSNSRSEMNVSTLELGDSALYLCASSTGPQGAYEQFFGPGTRLTVL.

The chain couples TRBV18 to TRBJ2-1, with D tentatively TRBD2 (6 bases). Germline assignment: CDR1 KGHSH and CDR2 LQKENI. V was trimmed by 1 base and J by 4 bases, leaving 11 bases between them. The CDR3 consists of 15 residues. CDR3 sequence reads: CASSPLGTQYNEQFF. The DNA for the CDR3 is TGTGCCAGCTCACCACTCGGGACTCAGTACAATGAGCAGTTCTTC. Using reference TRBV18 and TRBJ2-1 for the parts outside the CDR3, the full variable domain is NAGVMQNPRHLVRRRGQEARLRCSPMKGHSHVYWYRQLPEEGLKFMVYLQKENIIDESGMPKERFSAEFPKEGPSILRIQQVVRGDSAAYFCASSPLGTQYNEQFFGPGTRLTVL.

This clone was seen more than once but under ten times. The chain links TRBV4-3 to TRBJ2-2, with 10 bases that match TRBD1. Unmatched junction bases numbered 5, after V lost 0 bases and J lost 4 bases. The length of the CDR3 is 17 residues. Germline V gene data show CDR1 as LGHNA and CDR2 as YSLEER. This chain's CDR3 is CASSQDGQGDRTGELFF. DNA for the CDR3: TGCGCCAGCAGCCAAGATGGACAGGGGGACCGCACCGGGGAGCTGTTTTTT.

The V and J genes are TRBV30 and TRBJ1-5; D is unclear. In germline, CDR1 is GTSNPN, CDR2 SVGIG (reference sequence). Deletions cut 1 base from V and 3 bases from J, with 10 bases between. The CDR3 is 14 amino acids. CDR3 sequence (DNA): TGTGCCTGGAGTGACCCTCGGGTCAATCAGCCCCAGCATTTT. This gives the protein CAWSDPRVNQPQHF.

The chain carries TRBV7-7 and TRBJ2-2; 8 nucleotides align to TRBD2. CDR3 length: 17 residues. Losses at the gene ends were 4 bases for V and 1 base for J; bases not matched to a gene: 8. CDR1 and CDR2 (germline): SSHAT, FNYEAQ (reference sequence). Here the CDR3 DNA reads TGTGCCAGCAGCTCCGGACTAGCAGGTCGGAACACCGGGGAGCTGTTTTTT. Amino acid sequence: CASSSGLAGRNTGELFF.

The DNA of the CDR3 is TGTGCCAGCAGCTTAGGGATGGCAAGCGACATTCAGTACTTC. This translates into CASSLGMASDIQYF. The chain uses TRBV7-2 and TRBJ2-4, with unresolved D. The CDR3 spans 14 residues. V was pared by 1 base and J by 8 bases, with 12 bases between. Germline V gives CDR1 SGHTA, CDR2 FQGNSA.

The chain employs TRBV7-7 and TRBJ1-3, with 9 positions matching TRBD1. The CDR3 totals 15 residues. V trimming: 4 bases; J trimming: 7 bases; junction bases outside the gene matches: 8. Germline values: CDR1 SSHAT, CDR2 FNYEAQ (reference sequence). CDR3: CASSSGQGTHNTIYF. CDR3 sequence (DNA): TGTGCCAGCAGCTCCGGACAGGGGACACACAACACCATATATTTT.

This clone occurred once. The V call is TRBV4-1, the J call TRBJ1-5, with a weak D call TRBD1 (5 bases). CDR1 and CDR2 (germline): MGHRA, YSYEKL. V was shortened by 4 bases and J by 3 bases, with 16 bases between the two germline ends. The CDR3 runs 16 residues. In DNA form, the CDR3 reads TGCGCCAGCAGCCCCTCTGGGGGGGGTAACAATCAGCCCCAGCATTTT. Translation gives CASSPSGGGNNQPQHF.

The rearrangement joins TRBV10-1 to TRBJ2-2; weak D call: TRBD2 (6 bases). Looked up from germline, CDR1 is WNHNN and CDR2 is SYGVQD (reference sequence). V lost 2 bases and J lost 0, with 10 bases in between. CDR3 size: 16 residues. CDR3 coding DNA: TGCGCCAGCAGTGAGGGTAGCGGAACGAACACCGGGGAGCTGTTTTTT. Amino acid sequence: CASSEGSGTNTGELFF.

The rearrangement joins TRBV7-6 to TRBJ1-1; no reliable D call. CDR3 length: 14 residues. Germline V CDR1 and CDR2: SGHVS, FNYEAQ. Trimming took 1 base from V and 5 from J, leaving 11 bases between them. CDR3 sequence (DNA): TGTGCCAGCAGCTTAGTTGAGGGTCGTACTGAAGCTTTCTTT. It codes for CASSLVEGRTEAFF.

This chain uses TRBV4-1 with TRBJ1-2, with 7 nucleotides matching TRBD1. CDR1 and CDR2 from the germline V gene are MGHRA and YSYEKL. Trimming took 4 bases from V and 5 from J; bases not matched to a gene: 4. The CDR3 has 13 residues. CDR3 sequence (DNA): TGCGCCAGCAGCCCGACAGGGAGGTATGGCTACACCTTC. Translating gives CASSPTGRYGYTF.

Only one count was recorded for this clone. The CDR3 sequence is CASTPAGSGGAYETQYF. DNA of the CDR3: TGTGCCAGCACTCCGGCCGGAAGCGGGGGGGCATATGAGACCCAGTACTTC. The gene calls are TRBV28 and TRBJ2-5; 10 bases are a match to TRBD2. Losses at the gene ends were 7 bases for V and 5 bases for J; bases not matched to a gene: 16. The CDR3 covers 17 residues. The germline CDR1 and CDR2 sequences are MDHEN and SYDVKM.

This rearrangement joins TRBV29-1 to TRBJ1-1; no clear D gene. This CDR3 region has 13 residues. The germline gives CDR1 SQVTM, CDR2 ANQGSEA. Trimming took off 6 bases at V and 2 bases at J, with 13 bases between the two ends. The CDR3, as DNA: TGCAGCGTCCCCACGGAGGCTAACACTGAAGCTTTCTTT. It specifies CSVPTEANTEAFF.

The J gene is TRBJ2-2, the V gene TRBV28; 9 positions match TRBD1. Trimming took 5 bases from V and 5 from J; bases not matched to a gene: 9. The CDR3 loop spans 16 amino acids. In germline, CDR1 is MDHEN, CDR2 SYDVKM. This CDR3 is CASSQNTGGPTGELFF. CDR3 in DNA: TGTGCCAGCAGTCAAAATACAGGGGGCCCGACCGGGGAGCTGTTTTTT. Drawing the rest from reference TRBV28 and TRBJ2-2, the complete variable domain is DVKVTQSSRYLVKRTGEKVFLECVQDMDHENMFWYRQDPGLGLRLIYFSYDVKMKEKGDIPEGYSVSREKKERFSLILESASTNQTSMYLCASSQNTGGPTGELFFGEGSRLTVL.

The CDR3 loop reads CASSLAGDYYEQYF. The CDR3 coding sequence is TGTGCCAGCAGCTTAGCAGGGGACTACTACGAGCAGTACTTC. V gene TRBV7-8 combines with J gene TRBJ2-5, with TRBD2 matching 7 bases. The DNA end lines up better with TRBJ2-7; the J call may be wrong. The germline V gene encodes CDR1 SGHVS and CDR2 FQNEAQ. The CDR3 sequence is 14 residues long.

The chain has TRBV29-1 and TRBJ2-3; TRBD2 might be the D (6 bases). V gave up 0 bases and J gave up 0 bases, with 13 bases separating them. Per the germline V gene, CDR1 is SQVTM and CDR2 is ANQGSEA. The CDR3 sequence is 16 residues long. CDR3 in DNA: TGCAGCGTTGAAGATCGCGGGACCGAGAGCACAGATACGCAGTATTTT. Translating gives CSVEDRGTESTDTQYF.

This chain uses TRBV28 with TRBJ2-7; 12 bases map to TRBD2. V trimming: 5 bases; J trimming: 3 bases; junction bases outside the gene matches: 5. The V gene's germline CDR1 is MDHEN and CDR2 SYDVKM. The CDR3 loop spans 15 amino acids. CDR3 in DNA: TGTGCCAGCAGTCCGGGACTAGCGGGTTTCTACGAGCAGTACTTC. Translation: CASSPGLAGFYEQYF.

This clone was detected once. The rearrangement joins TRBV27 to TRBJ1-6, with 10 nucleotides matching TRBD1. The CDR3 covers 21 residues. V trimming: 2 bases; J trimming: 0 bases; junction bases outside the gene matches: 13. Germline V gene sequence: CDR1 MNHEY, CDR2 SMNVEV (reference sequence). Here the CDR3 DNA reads TGTGCCAGCAGTTTAACCCGGGGACAGGGGTTCCCCAGCTCCTATAATTCACCCCTCCACTTT. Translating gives CASSLTRGQGFPSSYNSPLHF.

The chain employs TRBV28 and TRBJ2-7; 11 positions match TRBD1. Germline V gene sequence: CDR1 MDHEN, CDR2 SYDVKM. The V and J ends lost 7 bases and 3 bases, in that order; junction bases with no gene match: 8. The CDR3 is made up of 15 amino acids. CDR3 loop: CASNEAGTGGYEQYF. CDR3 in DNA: TGTGCCAGCAATGAAGCCGGGACAGGGGGCTACGAGCAGTACTTC.

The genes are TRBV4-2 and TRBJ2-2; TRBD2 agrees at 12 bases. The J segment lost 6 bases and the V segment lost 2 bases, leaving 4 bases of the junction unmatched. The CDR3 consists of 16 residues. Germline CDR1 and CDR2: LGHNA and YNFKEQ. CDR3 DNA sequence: TGTGCCAGCAGCCAACCTAGCGGGGGGGCCTCCGGGGAGCTGTTTTTT. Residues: CASSQPSGGASGELFF.

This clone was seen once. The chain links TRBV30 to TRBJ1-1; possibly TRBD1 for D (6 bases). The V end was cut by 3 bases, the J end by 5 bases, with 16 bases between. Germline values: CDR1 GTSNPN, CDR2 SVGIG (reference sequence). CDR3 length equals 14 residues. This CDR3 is CAWSKVNRETEAFF. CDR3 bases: TGTGCCTGGAGCAAGGTTAACAGGGAGACTGAAGCTTTCTTT. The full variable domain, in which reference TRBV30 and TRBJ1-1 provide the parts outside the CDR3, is SQTIHQWPATLVQPVGSPLSLECTVEGTSNPNLYWYRQAAGRGLQLLFYSVGIGQISSEVPQNLSASRPQDRQFILSSKKLLLSDSGFYLCAWSKVNRETEAFFGQGTRLTVV.

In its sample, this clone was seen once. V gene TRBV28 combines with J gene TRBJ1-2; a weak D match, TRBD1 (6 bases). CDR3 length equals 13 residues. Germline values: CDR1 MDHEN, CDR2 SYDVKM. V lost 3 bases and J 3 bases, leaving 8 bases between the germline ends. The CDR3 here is CASSFGQYYGYTF. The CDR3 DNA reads TGTGCCAGCAGTTTCGGACAGTACTATGGCTACACCTTC.

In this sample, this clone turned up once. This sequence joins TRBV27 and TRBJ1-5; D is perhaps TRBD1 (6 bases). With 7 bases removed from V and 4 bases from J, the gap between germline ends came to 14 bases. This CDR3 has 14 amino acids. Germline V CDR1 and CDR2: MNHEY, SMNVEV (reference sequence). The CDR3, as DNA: TGTGCCAGCAAACAGGGAGGGAGTAATCAGCCCCAGCATTTT. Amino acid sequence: CASKQGGSNQPQHF.

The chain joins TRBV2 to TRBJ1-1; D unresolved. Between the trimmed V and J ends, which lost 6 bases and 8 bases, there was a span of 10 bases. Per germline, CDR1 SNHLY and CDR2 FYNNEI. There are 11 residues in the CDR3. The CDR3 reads CASRLESEAFF. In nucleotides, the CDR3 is TGTGCCAGCAGGCTGGAGTCCGAAGCTTTCTTT.

The CDR3 DNA sequence: TGTGCCAGCAGCTTGGGACTAGCGGGAAAAGAGACCCAGTACTTC. It codes for CASSLGLAGKETQYF. The chain links TRBV11-2 to TRBJ2-5, with 13 nucleotides matching TRBD2. The V gene's germline CDR1 is SGHAT and CDR2 FQNNGV. V dropped 3 bases and J dropped 3; count of bases not matched to a gene: 1. CDR3 size: 15 residues.

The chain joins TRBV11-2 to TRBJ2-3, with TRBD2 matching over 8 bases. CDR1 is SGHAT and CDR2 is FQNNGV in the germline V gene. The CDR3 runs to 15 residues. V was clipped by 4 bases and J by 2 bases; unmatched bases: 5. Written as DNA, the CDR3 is TGTGCCAGCAGCTCGATAGCGGGGAACACAGATACGCAGTATTTT. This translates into CASSSIAGNTDTQYF.